The rows below give T cell receptor beta chains drawn from one sample of a study of T cell responses to AZD1222 COVID-19 vaccine. Profiling relied on immunoSEQ multiplex PCR, and the TCRdb table lists in-frame clones only, not all of them. The data contain some 200,000 clones, just over 90% of them seen just once; the ten biggest clones take up 3.4%. The sequences come from peripheral blood, collected 28 days after the second AZD1222 dose. These receptors all come from an adult who received the AZD1222 COVID-19 vaccine. The CDR3 runs from the conserved cysteine through the conserved F or W. Fields, in order: D gene, clone size, J gene, V gene, CDR3 protein, CDR3 DNA. D genes are given only for firm matches. Clone sizes are given selectively: once, few, many, or a class where the clone is expanded.

>TRBD1|-|TRBJ2-1|TRBV29-1
CSVRTGSLSSYNEQFF
TGCAGCGTTCGGACAGGGAGCCTCAGCTCCTACAATGAGCAGTTCTTC
>TRBD1|-|TRBJ2-1|TRBV3-1/TRBV3-2
CASRRPGQMTYNEQFF
TGTGCCAGCAGACGTCCGGGACAGATGACATACAATGAGCAGTTCTTC
>-|-|TRBJ1-2|TRBV28
CASSPDIYGYTF
TGTGCCAGCAGTCCAGACATCTATGGCTACACCTTC
>-|-|TRBJ1-6|TRBV18
CASSPIRNSPLHF
TGTGCCAGCTCACCGATCCGTAATTCACCCCTCCACTTT
>-|few|TRBJ1-2|TRBV24-1
CATSDYTANYGYTF
TGTGCCACCAGTGATTATACAGCTAACTATGGCTACACCTTC
>-|-|TRBJ2-5|TRBV5-1
CASSSNPFFTTIRETQYF
TGCGCCAGCAGCTCAAACCCCTTTTTCACAACGATACGAGAGACCCAGTACTTC
>TRBD2|-|TRBJ2-1|TRBV28
CASSFDSGKYNEQFF
TGTGCCAGCAGTTTTGATAGCGGGAAGTACAATGAGCAGTTCTTC
>-|few|TRBJ1-2|TRBV9
CASSSGEGAHHFYGYTF
TGTGCCAGCAGCTCAGGAGAAGGCGCTCACCACTTCTATGGCTACACCTTC
>TRBD1|-|TRBJ2-5|TRBV5-4
CASSIQGAKETQYF
TGTGCCAGCAGCATTCAGGGGGCTAAGGAGACCCAGTACTTC
>-|-|TRBJ2-1|TRBV5-5
CASSSGRSSYNEQFF
TGTGCCAGCAGTTCGGGACGGAGCTCCTACAATGAGCAGTTCTTC
>-|-|TRBJ2-3|TRBV7-9
CASSPSSLRAADTQYF
TGTGCCAGCAGCCCCTCTAGCCTAAGGGCAGCAGATACGCAGTATTTT
>-|-|TRBJ2-1|TRBV7-9
CASSLSHGYNEQFF
TGTGCCAGCAGCTTATCTCACGGTTACAATGAGCAGTTCTTC
>TRBD1|-|TRBJ2-1|TRBV2
CASSDWDRGGNEQFF
TGTGCCAGCAGTGATTGGGACAGGGGTGGGAATGAGCAGTTCTTC
>-|-|TRBJ1-1|TRBV27
CASSLWGEGNTEAFF
TGTGCCAGCAGTTTATGGGGAGAAGGGAACACTGAAGCTTTCTTT
>TRBD2|-|TRBJ2-1|TRBV6-5
CASSKNRGDEQFF
TGTGCCAGCTCAAAGAACCGGGGGGATGAGCAGTTCTTC
>-|few|TRBJ2-7|TRBV5-1
CASNPAIDSSYEQYF
TGCGCCAGCAATCCTGCCATTGACAGCTCCTACGAGCAGTACTTC
>-|-|TRBJ1-5|TRBV29-1
CSVPGPSSNQPQHF
TGCAGCGTCCCTGGTCCCAGTAGCAATCAGCCCCAGCATTTT
>TRBD1|-|TRBJ2-2|TRBV19
CASSSDRDRLDTGELFF
TGTGCCAGTAGTTCGGACAGGGACCGATTAGACACCGGGGAGCTGTTTTTT
>-|-|TRBJ2-3|TRBV19
CASRWGNTQYF
TGTGCCAGCCGCTGGGGTAATACGCAGTATTTT
>-|-|TRBJ1-2|TRBV28
CASEGTFYGYTF
TGTGCCAGCGAGGGGACTTTCTATGGCTACACCTTC
>-|-|TRBJ2-1|TRBV10-3
CAISAMISVGGPLEQFF
TGTGCCATCAGTGCGATGATTAGCGTCGGCGGGCCACTTGAGCAGTTCTTC
>-|-|TRBJ2-7|TRBV2
CASSAQWATANYEQYF
TGTGCCAGCAGTGCCCAGTGGGCGACAGCTAACTACGAGCAGTACTTC
>-|-|TRBJ1-1|TRBV9
CASSPFVGGIPEAFF
TGTGCCAGCAGCCCCTTTGTGGGCGGGATCCCTGAAGCTTTCTTT
>-|-|TRBJ1-2|TRBV9
CASSVDGGAYGYTF
TGTGCCAGCAGCGTAGACGGAGGGGCCTATGGCTACACCTTC